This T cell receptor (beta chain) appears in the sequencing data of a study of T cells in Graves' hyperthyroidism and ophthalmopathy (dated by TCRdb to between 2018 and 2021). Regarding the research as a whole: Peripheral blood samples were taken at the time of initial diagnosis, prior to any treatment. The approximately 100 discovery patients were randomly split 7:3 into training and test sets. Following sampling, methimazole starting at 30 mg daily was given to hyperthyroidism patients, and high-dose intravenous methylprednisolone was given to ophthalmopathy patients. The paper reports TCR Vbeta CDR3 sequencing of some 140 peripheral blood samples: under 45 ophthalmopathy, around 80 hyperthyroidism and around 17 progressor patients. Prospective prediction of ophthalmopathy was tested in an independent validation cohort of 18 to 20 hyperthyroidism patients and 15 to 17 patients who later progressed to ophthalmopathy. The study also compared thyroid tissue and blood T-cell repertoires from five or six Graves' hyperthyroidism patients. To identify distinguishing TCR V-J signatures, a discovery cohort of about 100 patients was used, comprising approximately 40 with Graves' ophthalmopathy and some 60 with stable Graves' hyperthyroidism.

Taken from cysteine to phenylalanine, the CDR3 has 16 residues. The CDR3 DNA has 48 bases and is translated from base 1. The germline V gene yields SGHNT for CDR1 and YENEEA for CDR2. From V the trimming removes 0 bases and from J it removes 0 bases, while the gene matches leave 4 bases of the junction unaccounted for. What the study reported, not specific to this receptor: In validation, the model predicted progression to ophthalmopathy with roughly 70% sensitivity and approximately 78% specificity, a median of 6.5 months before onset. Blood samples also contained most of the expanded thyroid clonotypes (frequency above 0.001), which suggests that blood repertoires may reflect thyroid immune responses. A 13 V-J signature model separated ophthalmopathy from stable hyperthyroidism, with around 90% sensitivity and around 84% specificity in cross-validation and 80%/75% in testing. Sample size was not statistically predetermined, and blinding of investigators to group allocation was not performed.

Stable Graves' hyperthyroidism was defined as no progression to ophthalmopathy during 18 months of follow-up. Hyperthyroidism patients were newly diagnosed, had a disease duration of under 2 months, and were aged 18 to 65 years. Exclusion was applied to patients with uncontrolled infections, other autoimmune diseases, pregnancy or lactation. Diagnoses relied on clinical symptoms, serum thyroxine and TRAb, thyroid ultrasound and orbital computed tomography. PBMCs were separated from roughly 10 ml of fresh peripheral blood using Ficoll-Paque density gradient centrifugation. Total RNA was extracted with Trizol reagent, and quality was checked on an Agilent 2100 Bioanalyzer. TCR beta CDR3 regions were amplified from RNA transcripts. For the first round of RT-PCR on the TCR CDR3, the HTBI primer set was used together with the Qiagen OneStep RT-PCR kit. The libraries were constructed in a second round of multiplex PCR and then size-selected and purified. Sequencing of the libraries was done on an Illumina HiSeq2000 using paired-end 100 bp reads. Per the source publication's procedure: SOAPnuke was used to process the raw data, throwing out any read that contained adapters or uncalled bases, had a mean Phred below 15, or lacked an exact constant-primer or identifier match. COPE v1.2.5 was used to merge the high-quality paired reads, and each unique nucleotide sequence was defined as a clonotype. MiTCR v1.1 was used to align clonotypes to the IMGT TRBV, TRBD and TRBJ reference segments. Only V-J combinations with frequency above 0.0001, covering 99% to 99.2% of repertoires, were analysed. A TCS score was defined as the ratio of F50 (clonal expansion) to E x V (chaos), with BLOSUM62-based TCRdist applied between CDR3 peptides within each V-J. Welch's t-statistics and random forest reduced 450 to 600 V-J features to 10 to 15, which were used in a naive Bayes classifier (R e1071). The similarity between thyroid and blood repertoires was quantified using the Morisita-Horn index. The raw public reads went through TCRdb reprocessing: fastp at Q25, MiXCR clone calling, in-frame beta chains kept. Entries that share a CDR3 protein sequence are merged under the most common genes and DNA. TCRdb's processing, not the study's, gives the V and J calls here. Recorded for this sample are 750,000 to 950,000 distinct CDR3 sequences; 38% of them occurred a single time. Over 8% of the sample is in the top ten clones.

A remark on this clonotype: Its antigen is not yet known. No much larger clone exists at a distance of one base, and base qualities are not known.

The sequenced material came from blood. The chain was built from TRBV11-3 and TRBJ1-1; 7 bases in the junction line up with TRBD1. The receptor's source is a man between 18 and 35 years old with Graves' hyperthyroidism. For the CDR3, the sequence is CASSLEGGWVNTEAFF. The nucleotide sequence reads TGTGCCAGCAGCTTAGAAGGGGGCTGGGTGAACACTGAAGCTTTCTTT.